The 17 T cell receptor beta chains below were found in one sample sequenced in a study of identical twins (dated by TCRdb to the mid-2010s). The library was generated by 5' RACE. For sequencing, an Illumina HiSeq 2000 was employed. TCRdb reworked the public reads: Q25 trimming with fastp, MiXCR clone assembly, productive beta chains retained. Identical CDR3 proteins give one entry, which carries the most common genes and DNA. Recorded for this sample are approximately 890,000 distinct CDR3 sequences; 9% to 15% of them occurred a single time. The ten largest clones take up 1.5% to 2% of the sample. The same sample was also used in a study of yellow fever vaccine responses in identical twins.

Sequences were obtained from PBMCs. These receptors all come from a woman aged 18-30 years in good health.

The J gene is TRBJ1-1, the V gene TRBV7-3; a weak D match, TRBD1 (5 bases). V lost 2 bases and J 3 bases, leaving 16 bases between the germline ends. The CDR3 covers 16 residues. Germline-derived CDR1 and CDR2 are SGHTA and FQGTGA. The CDR3 loop reads CASSLVGVPVDTEAFF. CDR3 DNA: TGTGCCAGCAGCTTAGTGGGGGTCCCGGTGGACACTGAAGCTTTCTTT.

This clonotype was counted a few times. This chain links TRBV7-8 with TRBJ2-2; 7 bases are shared with TRBD2. CDR1 SGHVS and CDR2 FQNEAQ come from the germline V gene. With 2 bases clipped from V and 2 bases from J, the junction kept 5 bases outside the gene matches. This CDR3 comprises 16 residues. CDR3 sequence: CASSLRLAVNTGELFF. For the CDR3, the DNA is TGTGCCAGCAGCTTACGGCTAGCGGTTAACACCGGGGAGCTGTTTTTT.

The rearrangement joins TRBV5-1 to TRBJ2-7; no reliable D call. From germline, CDR1 is SGHRS and CDR2 YFSETQ. This CDR3 contains 16 residues. V gave up 0 bases and J gave up 4 bases, with 17 bases separating them. The CDR3, as DNA: TGCGCCAGCAGCTTGGCTCCGGTACTATCCAGATACGAGCAGTACTTC. Protein: CASSLAPVLSRYEQYF.

This clonotype has more than one count but fewer than ten. DNA for the CDR3: TGCAGCGTTGATGAACAGCTAACAAGCCCAGATACGCAGTATTTT. Protein sequence: CSVDEQLTSPDTQYF. The J gene is TRBJ2-3, the V gene TRBV29-1; D remains ambiguous. The CDR3 is made up of 15 amino acids. CDR1 and CDR2 from the germline V gene are SQVTM and ANQGSEA. The V end was cut by 3 bases, the J end by 4 bases, with 17 bases between.

The table lists this clonotype with a few counts. The chain uses TRBV20-1 and TRBJ1-5; D perhaps matches TRBD1 (6 bases). The CDR3 covers 15 residues. In germline, CDR1 is DFQATT, CDR2 SNEGSKA (reference sequence). Trimming stripped 6 bases from V and 4 bases from J, with 19 bases between. CDR3 coding DNA: TGCAGTGCCAGTCCCGGACAGATTAGGAATCAGCCCCAGCATTTT. Protein sequence: CSASPGQIRNQPQHF.

This clonotype was seen repeatedly, ten times or more. This chain joins TRBV5-1 and TRBJ2-1; possibly TRBD2 for D (5 bases). The CDR3 has 15 amino acids. CDR1 is SGHRS and CDR2 is YFSETQ in the germline V gene. Trimming stripped 1 base from V and 2 bases from J, with 10 bases between. CDR3: CASSLSGSTYNEQFF. CDR3 in DNA: TGCGCCAGCAGCTTGTCGGGGTCTACCTACAATGAGCAGTTCTTC.

This clonotype has more than one count but fewer than ten. The chain recombines TRBV6-2 or TRBV6-3 with TRBJ2-7, with D tentatively TRBD2 (5 bases). Germline V gene data show CDR1 as MNHEY and CDR2 as SVGEGT. Trimming cost V 6 bases and J 2 bases, with 17 bases left between them. The CDR3 totals 15 residues. As DNA, the CDR3 is TGTGCCAGCAGCACCACCCCGGGGATTACCTACGAGCAGTACTTC. This gives the protein CASSTTPGITYEQYF.

This clonotype was observed a few times. The chain is built from TRBV7-2 and TRBJ2-1; 7 bases line up with TRBD1. CDR3 length equals 16 residues. The trim removed 0 bases at V and 7 bases at J, leaving 9 bases unmatched. The germline V gene has CDR1 SGHTA and CDR2 FQGNSA. Written as DNA, the CDR3 is TGTGCCAGCAGCTTAGCCAGGGGGATTATGGGAAATGAGCAGTTCTTC. Its protein product is CASSLARGIMGNEQFF.

V usage is TRBV7-3 and J usage is TRBJ2-2, with TRBD2 matching 7 bases. The CDR3 covers 13 residues. J was trimmed by 8 bases and V by 4 bases; bases with no gene match: 4. Germline V gene data show CDR1 as SGHTA and CDR2 as FQGTGA. CDR3 sequence: CASSSKREGELFF. Here the CDR3 DNA reads TGTGCCAGCAGCTCAAAGCGGGAAGGGGAGCTGTTTTTT.

This clonotype was seen only a few times. This sequence joins TRBV7-9 and TRBJ2-7; TRBD1 agrees at 7 bases. Germline V lookup: CDR1 SEHNR, CDR2 FQNEAQ (reference sequence). The CDR3 is 13 residues long. The V and J ends lost 5 bases and 5 bases, in that order; junction bases with no gene match: 6. CDR3 sequence (DNA): TGTGCCAGCAGCGCACCCGGGACAGACGAGCAGTACTTC. Protein: CASSAPGTDEQYF.

This clonotype has at least ten counts. The rearrangement links TRBV12-3 or TRBV12-4 to TRBJ1-1; D is unresolved. This CDR3 region has 14 residues. Deletions cut 3 bases from V and 0 bases from J, with 8 bases between. DNA for the CDR3: TGTGCCAGCAGTTTGGACCTCCTGAACACTGAAGCTTTCTTT. Residues: CASSLDLLNTEAFF.

This clonotype was recorded at least ten times. The chain recombines TRBV5-1 with TRBJ2-3; the D call may be TRBD1 or TRBD2 (5 bases each). The CDR3 runs 17 residues. V was pared by 4 bases and J by 5 bases, with 23 bases between. Germline V gives CDR1 SGHRS, CDR2 YFSETQ. CDR3 DNA sequence: TGCGCCAGCAGCGCCCCGGGGCGGCCCTCCATGGGAGATACGCAGTATTTT. It translates to CASSAPGRPSMGDTQYF.

This rearrangement joins TRBV11-2 to TRBJ2-7; 7 bases align to TRBD1. The CDR3 length is 17 residues. Germline V lookup: CDR1 SGHAT, CDR2 FQNNGV. With V trimmed by 5 bases and J by 1 base, 14 bases remained unmatched. This CDR3 reads CASSPSPGTAISYEQYV. CDR3 bases: TGTGCCAGCAGCCCCTCCCCCGGGACAGCGATATCCTACGAGCAGTACGTC.

Many counts were recorded for this clonotype. The V gene is TRBV6-1, the J gene TRBJ1-5; 11 nucleotides align to TRBD1. Germline V gene sequence: CDR1 MNHNS, CDR2 SASEGT. V shed 6 bases, J shed 5 bases, and the junction held 6 bases outside the gene matches. The CDR3 contains 15 residues. CDR3 in amino acids: CASSTDRGPHQPQHF. DNA for the CDR3: TGTGCCAGCAGCACGGACAGGGGGCCCCATCAGCCCCAGCATTTT.

This chain uses TRBV20-1 with TRBJ2-2; 13 nucleotides match TRBD2. The CDR3 extends over 16 amino acids. Germline V CDR1 and CDR2: DFQATT, SNEGSKA (reference sequence). J lost 5 bases, V lost 3 bases, and 6 bases had no gene match. The CDR3 loop reads CSASVGLAGETGELFF. The CDR3 bases are TGCAGTGCTAGTGTTGGACTAGCGGGAGAAACCGGGGAGCTGTTTTTT.

The chain uses TRBV15 and TRBJ2-2; no clear D gene. Germline loops: CDR1 LNHNV, CDR2 YYDKDF (reference sequence). The CDR3 is made up of 15 amino acids. Trimming shortened V by 0 bases and J by 7 bases, and 12 bases separated the two germline ends. The CDR3 DNA is TGTGCCACCAGCAGAGATAGTCCGCCGGGCGGGGAGCTGTTTTTT. Translated: CATSRDSPPGGELFF.

This chain's CDR3 is CATSDAGPNQETQYF. The CDR3 coding sequence is TGTGCCACCAGTGATGCGGGACCAAACCAAGAGACCCAGTACTTC. The chain joins TRBV24-1 to TRBJ2-5, with a possible D match to TRBD2 (6 bases). The ends were cut back, 3 bases at V and 0 bases at J, with 10 bases in the middle. From germline, CDR1 is KGHDR and CDR2 SFDVKD. The CDR3 consists of 15 residues.